This TCR beta chain is drawn from a study of T-cell memory formation after mild COVID-19. Across the study: TCR clustering was largely donor specific.

With regard to this clonotype: Its cognate antigen is unknown.

Study-wide findings and caveats: Shrinking CD4+ clones resided mostly in CM and EM, and CD8+ ones in EMRA.

One entry per CDR3 protein results from TCRdb running MiXCR on the 5' RACE reads. The sample consists of over 350,000 distinct CDR3 sequences, 15% to 20% of them appearing once. Germline loops: CDR1 LGHNA, CDR2 YSLEER. Trimming took off 3 bases at V and 1 base at J, with 10 bases between the two ends. CDR3 size: 15 residues. Sequencing was done on a sample of PBMCs or a T cell subset sorted from them (not recorded which). The gene calls are TRBV4-3 and TRBJ2-4; D is possibly TRBD1 (6 bases). The receptor comes from a man younger than 35 who had mild COVID-19 (a few samples of this study predate the infection). Cell type and time point are not known. In DNA form, the CDR3 reads TGCGCCAGCAGCCAGACACAGGGCGCCAAAAACATTCAGTACTTC. Amino acid sequence: CASSQTQGAKNIQYF.